The entry below gives a single TCR beta chain sequence along with its context. The CDR3 is made up of 15 amino acids. V was pared by 2 bases and J by 3 bases, with 9 bases between. Germline V gene lookup returns CDR1 SGDLS and CDR2 YYNGEE. Clones were sequenced by immunoSEQ multiplex PCR, and TCRdb holds only the in-frame ones, with some missing. The sample shows some 2,400,000 clones, approximately 94% of them seen only once. The data were obtained in a study of shared clonotypes between healthy human individuals. V is TRBV9 and J is TRBJ2-6, with D tentatively TRBD2 (6 bases). Sequencing was carried out using naive CD4+ T cells sorted from blood. The sample's subset: CD45RA+ positively selected. This clonotype was obtained from a young man in good health. The CDR3 DNA reads as TGTGCCAGCAGCGTTGGCGGGGTTGGGGCCAACGTCCTGACTTTC. This sequence encodes CASSVGGVGANVLTF.